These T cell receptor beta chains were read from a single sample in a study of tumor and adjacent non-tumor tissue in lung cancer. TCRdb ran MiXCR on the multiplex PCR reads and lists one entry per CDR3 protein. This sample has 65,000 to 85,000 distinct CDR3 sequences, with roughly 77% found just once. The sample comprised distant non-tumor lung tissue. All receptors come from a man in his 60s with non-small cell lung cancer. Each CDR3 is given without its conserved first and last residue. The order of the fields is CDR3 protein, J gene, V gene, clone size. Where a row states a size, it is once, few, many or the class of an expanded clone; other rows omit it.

ASSRQGGNNCGLT TRBJ1-2 TRBV6-5 .
ASSRTGELF TRBJ2-2 TRBV11-3 .
ASSGERAAY TRBJ2-7 TRBV6-1 .
SATDDRGYSNQPQH TRBJ1-5 TRBV20-1 .
VSRTGARELF TRBJ2-2 TRBV7-9 .
ASSHSGRTLGQY TRBJ2-7 TRBV28 .
PSSPATRGEQY TRBJ2-7 TRBV11-2 .
GVGAGGIGGTDTQY TRBJ2-3 TRBV29-1 few
TSRPTSWRGTDTQY TRBJ2-3 TRBV28 .
ATAGVFNEQL TRBJ2-1 TRBV4-2 .
SVAGLPTNVYVQY TRBJ2-7 TRBV29-1 .
ASSLMHLQY TRBJ2-7 TRBV11-2 .
AGSARDRGLNQPQH TRBJ1-5 TRBV6-1 .
ANGLARDSYEQY TRBJ2-7 TRBV12-5 .
ASSYLRGSTGELF TRBJ2-2 TRBV6-5 .
ASSSPKRDPGNEQF TRBJ2-1 TRBV12-3/TRBV12-4 .
ATTPVPGQTGAF TRBJ1-1 TRBV19 .
ASTYSSGGGMDFGYT TRBJ1-2 TRBV4-1 .
ANSATGGNTGKLF TRBJ2-2 TRBV11-2 .
TSSHPGTGLGSPLH TRBJ1-6 TRBV4-1 .
SAPSSAAINIQY TRBJ2-4 TRBV20-1 .
NVATGDNSGELF TRBJ2-2 TRBV29-1 once
ASSTPGSGGSTDTQY TRBJ2-3 TRBV7-9 few
ASCFDTYSTNEQL TRBJ2-1 TRBV11-1 .
SGTTGNGQF TRBJ2-1 TRBV29-1 .
ANRGEGLTDTQY TRBJ2-3 TRBV6-5 .
ASSVGLNYNELF TRBJ2-1 TRBV7-9 once
ASSGDGYEQY TRBJ2-7 TRBV9 .
ASSNSGQGHTWELF TRBJ2-2 TRBV7-8 .
ASGQGAGATQY TRBJ2-5 TRBV4-1 .
ASSSTGHEAF TRBJ1-1 TRBV5-1 .
ASSSGSRTGGLF TRBJ2-2 TRBV28 .
ASRREGLDNEQF TRBJ2-1 TRBV9 .
ASSPTGARDKQY TRBJ2-7 TRBV4-2 .
ASRDTLTQH TRBJ2-5 TRBV6-5 .